Below are 11 T cell receptor beta chains sequenced from a single sample in a study of early T cells in non-severe SARS-CoV-2 infection. TCRdb analysed the 5' RACE reads with MiXCR anew, one entry per CDR3 protein. The data contain over 70,000 distinct CDR3 sequences, 13% to 15% of them singletons. The material sequenced was whole blood, taken at baseline. The receptors were sampled from an adult who was a healthcare worker with PCR-confirmed SARS-CoV-2 infection or an uninfected control (not recorded which).

The CDR3, as DNA: TGTGCCGACGACGGCGCGAACACCGGGGAGCTGTTTTTT. Amino acids: CADDGANTGELFF. The chain carries TRBV7-2 and TRBJ2-2; D is ambiguous. Germline assignment: CDR1 SGHTA and CDR2 FQGNSA. The CDR3 contains 13 residues. The V end was cut by 11 bases, the J end by 0 bases, with 10 bases between.

The chain is built from TRBV10-3 and TRBJ2-7; D could derive from TRBD1 or TRBD2 (5 bases each). Between the trimmed V and J ends, which lost 0 bases and 2 bases, there was a span of 14 bases. CDR3 size: 16 residues. Per germline, CDR1 ENHRY and CDR2 SYGVKD. In nucleotides, the CDR3 is TGTGCCATCAGTGAGTCGGGAAAGGGGAGCCCCTACGAGCAGTACTTC. It translates to CAISESGKGSPYEQYF.

The chain is built from TRBV29-1 and TRBJ2-3, with 9 bases identical to TRBD1. CDR1 is SQVTM and CDR2 is ANQGSEA in the germline V gene. V lost 6 bases to trimming and J lost 5 bases; unmatched junction nucleotides: 6. The CDR3 contains 13 residues. CDR3 amino acids: CSVGQGKRDTQYF. CDR3 coding DNA: TGCAGCGTGGGACAGGGAAAGAGAGATACGCAGTATTTT.

This clonotype has just a few counts. The chain combines TRBV2 with TRBJ2-3; D gene uncertain. Trimming removed 1 base from V and 0 bases from J, with 2 bases in between. The CDR3 has 13 residues. The V gene's germline CDR1 is SNHLY and CDR2 FYNNEI. The CDR3 nucleotides read TGTGCCAGCAGTGAAGACAGCACAGATACGCAGTATTTT. Translating it yields CASSEDSTDTQYF.

The chain carries TRBV11-2 and TRBJ2-3; the match to TRBD2 covers 12 bases. With 3 bases clipped from V and 3 bases from J, the junction kept 4 bases outside the gene matches. Germline-derived CDR1 and CDR2 are SGHAT and FQNNGV. The CDR3 length is 16 residues. CDR3 coding DNA: TGTGCCAGCAGCTTGATACTAGCGGGAGGAACAGATACGCAGTATTTT. It is translated as CASSLILAGGTDTQYF.

This clonotype was observed a handful of times. The chain uses TRBV20-1 and TRBJ2-1, with D perhaps TRBD2 (5 bases). The germline V gene has CDR1 DFQATT and CDR2 SNEGSKA (reference sequence). The CDR3 has 16 amino acids. Trimming stripped 0 bases from V and 8 bases from J, with 20 bases between. CDR3 in amino acids: CSARDYKRNDRDEQFF. The CDR3 DNA is TGCAGTGCTAGAGATTACAAGCGGAATGATAGGGATGAGCAGTTCTTC.

This clonotype was seen more than once but under ten times. The genes are TRBV6-1 and TRBJ2-3; 13 nucleotides match TRBD2. V shed 6 bases, J shed 2 bases, and the junction held 5 bases outside the gene matches. This CDR3 spans 16 amino acids. CDR1 and CDR2 (germline): MNHNS, SASEGT. This CDR3 is CASSRLAGGSTDTQYF. DNA for the CDR3: TGTGCCAGCAGCAGACTAGCGGGAGGTTCCACAGATACGCAGTATTTT.

In its sample, this clonotype was seen many times. The chain has TRBV5-4 and TRBJ1-2, with D possibly TRBD1 on 5 matching bases. V gave up 4 bases and J gave up 3 bases, with 13 bases separating them. This CDR3 spans 14 amino acids. The germline V gene has CDR1 SGHNT and CDR2 YYREEE (reference sequence). The CDR3 DNA reads as TGTGCCAGCAGCGGGGGGACCGTCGACTATGGCTACACCTTC. As protein: CASSGGTVDYGYTF. Full variable domain (missing parts from reference TRBV5-4 and TRBJ1-2): ETGVTQSPTHLIKTRGQQVTLRCSSQSGHNTVSWYQQALGQGPQFIFQYYREEENGRGNFPPRFSGLQFPNYSSELNVNALELDDSALYLCASSGGTVDYGYTFGSGTRLTVV.

V usage is TRBV28 and J usage is TRBJ1-5, with a tentative D call TRBD1 (5 bases). Deletions cut 3 bases from V and 3 bases from J, with 15 bases between. CDR3 length: 16 residues. Germline V gene sequence: CDR1 MDHEN, CDR2 SYDVKM. CDR3 bases: TGTGCCAGCAGTTTCCTCTACCCGACAGACAATCAGCCCCAGCATTTT. Amino acids: CASSFLYPTDNQPQHF.

V and J are TRBV27 and TRBJ2-4; no definite D call. V was clipped by 7 bases and J by 5 bases, with 15 bases between them. Per the germline V gene, CDR1 is MNHEY and CDR2 is SMNVEV (reference sequence). The CDR3 length is 14 residues. This chain's CDR3 is CASKPFGRENIQYF. The CDR3 coding sequence is TGTGCCAGCAAACCCTTTGGTAGGGAAAACATTCAGTACTTC.

This clonotype has just a few counts. The rearrangement joins TRBV5-1 to TRBJ1-1; D ambiguous. CDR3 length equals 14 residues. The germline V gene encodes CDR1 SGHRS and CDR2 YFSETQ. V lost 4 bases to trimming and J lost 2 bases, with 12 bases between them. The CDR3 DNA is TGCGCCAGCAGCCCGGACGGGAAAAACACTGAAGCTTTCTTT. Protein sequence: CASSPDGKNTEAFF.